This T cell receptor (beta chain) is drawn from a study of T cell responses to AZD1222 COVID-19 vaccine (dated by TCRdb to the early 2020s). Some background on the complete study: TCR sequencing was performed for 230 to 250 trial participants, of whom about 200 were given two doses of AZD1222 and approximately 25 were given two doses of MenACWY control vaccine. Trial participants were enrolled into age subgroups of 18-55, 56-69 and 70-plus years, which contained approximately 150, 28 and 58 TCR-sequenced participants, respectively. The research as a whole found: The 56-69-year group was small, and its depth increase did not reach significance, likely because of low power. Because no day 14 peak-response samples were available, repertoires were characterized only after the peak T cell response. Reportedly, almost half of the unique spike-specific TCRs recognized epitopes lying outside the regions that are mutated in the B.1.351 and B.1.1.7 variants. A significant rise in spike-specific TCR breadth and depth was observed after two AZD1222 doses relative to day 0 and relative to MenACWY recipients. Conclusions about previously exposed vaccinees are limited, since just six AZD1222 recipients were seropositive for SARS-CoV-2 at baseline. Participants were mostly white British and included more females than males, and it was suggested by the authors that clonal diversity may have been underestimated. Vaccine-associated CD4 TCRs spanned the whole spike protein, with dominant responses in regions 160-218 and 743-854.

The CDR3 regions of human TCRbeta chains were analyzed by immunosequencing. Per the original workflow: TCRs in the repertoires were matched against a reference library of SARS-CoV-2-specific TCRs that had been generated with the MIRA antigen-specificity platform. Breadth was defined as the fraction of unique TCRs that were SARS-CoV-2-associated, and depth was defined as the fraction of total T cells that were SARS-CoV-2-associated. Using the MIRA data, every spike-specific TCR was mapped to the spike region that the TCR reacted to and assigned to either a CD4 or a CD8 class. Log10-transformed breadth and depth values were compared by one-way ANOVA with Sidak's multiple comparisons tests. TCRdb holds this immuneACCESS table with in-frame rearrangements only. Some clones are missing; in checked studies, unresolved V genes explain under half, and the rest has no known cause. That table gives V, J and clone size, and the DNA gave D and trimming. This sample holds fewer than 150,000 clones; roughly 91% were observed only once. The top ten clonotypes cover 5% of the sample.

The time point label for this specimen denotes: about 28 days (+/-7) after the second vaccine dose. AZD1222 recipients given second doses at about 4 weeks or at about 12 weeks were pooled, since spike-specific TCR depth and breadth were not found to differ between the two schedules. Vaccinee samples were obtained from the UK trials COV001 and COV002, which included a single-blind randomized controlled phase 2/3 trial of AZD1222 (ChAdOx1 nCoV-19) in healthy adults. Trial participant PBMC samples were collected at day 0 and day 28 after the second dose for TCRbeta chain sequencing. With respect to this clone: Its cognate antigen has yet to be identified. The sample holds no much larger clone one base away, and base qualities are not on file.

As encoded in the germline V gene (reference sequence), CDR1 is SEHNR while CDR2 is FQNEAQ. Deletion took 0 bases off V and 3 bases off J, with a span of 14 bases between the germline ends. The CDR3, from cysteine to phenylalanine, totals 16 residues. Only the CDR3 region is kept as DNA, spanning 48 bases read in frame from base 1. The material was peripheral blood, obtained 28 days after the second AZD1222 dose. The rearrangement joined TRBV7-9 to TRBJ1-2; TRBD1 might be the D gene, on 5 matching bases. The sequence derives from an adult who received the AZD1222 COVID-19 vaccine. The CDR3 protein is CASSLAGRADDYGYTF. The DNA is TGTGCCAGCAGCTTAGCCGGCAGGGCCGATGACTATGGCTACACCTTC.